Presented here are 21 T cell receptor beta chains from one specimen sequenced in a study of vaccination and CD4 T cells after COVID-19. The Oncomine TCR Beta short-read assay was applied to DNA of cultured CD4+ T cells. TCRdb itself ran the PCR reads through MiXCR, one entry per CDR3 protein. The data hold 15,000 to 17,000 distinct CDR3 sequences, with 40% to 45% observed a single time. Their antigens remain unidentified. The treatment was: approximately nine-day PBMC culture with coronavirus spike peptide pools or control peptides (ViraFEST assay). Material for sequencing was cultured CD4+ T cells from blood. Receptor source: a human donor with COVID-19.

Concerning this clonotype: Because it lacks the conserved phenylalanine or tryptophan at the end, this CDR3 is likely a read error. The gene calls are TRBV6-1 and TRBJ1-6; 9 positions agree with TRBD1. V lost 9 bases to trimming and J lost 9 bases; unmatched junction nucleotides: 12. The CDR3 contains 15 residues. From germline, CDR1 is MNHNS and CDR2 SASEGT. CDR3 protein: CASSLLGTGSSPLHS. In DNA, the CDR3 is TGTGCCAGTAGCCTTCTTGGGACAGGGAGTTCACCCCTCCACTCT.

This clonotype was recorded a few times. The CDR3 bases are TGCAGTGCACATACCCCCAGGGGGGGCAATCAGCCCCAGCATTTT. As protein: CSAHTPRGGNQPQHF. The chain recombines TRBV20-1 with TRBJ1-5; 7 nucleotides line up with TRBD1. The CDR3 contains 15 residues. V trimming: 6 bases; J trimming: 2 bases; junction bases outside the gene matches: 10. Germline loops: CDR1 DFQATT, CDR2 SNEGSKA (reference sequence).

V usage is TRBV5-6 and J usage is TRBJ2-1; TRBD2 aligns across 11 bases. This CDR3 spans 17 amino acids. Trimming at V came to 2 bases and at J to 1 base, leaving 5 bases not matched to a gene. CDR1 and CDR2 (germline): SGHDT, YYEEEE. This CDR3 reads CASSLVGLAASYNEQFF. CDR3 nucleotide sequence: TGTGCCAGCAGCTTAGTGGGACTAGCGGCTTCCTACAATGAGCAGTTCTTC.

The V and J genes are TRBV6-5 and TRBJ1-4, with D unclear. The CDR3 length is 14 residues. Germline assignment: CDR1 MNHEY and CDR2 SVGAGI. V was clipped by 2 bases and J by 5 bases, with 9 bases between them. The DNA of the CDR3 is TGTGCCAGCAGTTACCGGGCCAAGAATGAAAAACTGTTTTTT. The encoded protein is CASSYRAKNEKLFF.

The chain employs TRBV5-6 and TRBJ1-6, with D maybe TRBD1 (5 bases). The germline CDR1 and CDR2 sequences are SGHDT and YYEEEE. The CDR3 is 14 amino acids. Between the trimmed V and J ends, which lost 3 bases and 7 bases, there was a span of 11 bases. CDR3: CASSSRGVNSPLHF. DNA for the CDR3: TGTGCCAGCAGCTCCCGGGGCGTGAATTCACCCCTCCACTTT. The full variable domain, its missing parts supplied by reference TRBV5-6 and TRBJ1-6, is DAGVTQSPTHLIKTRGQQVTLRCSPKSGHDTVSWYQQALGQGPQFIFQYYEEEERQRGNFPDRFSGHQFPNYSSELNVNALLLGDSALYLCASSSRGVNSPLHFGNGTRLTVT.

CDR3 sequence (DNA): TGTGCCAGCAGTGTCGGCCAGGGAAACACCATATATTTT. Its protein is CASSVGQGNTIYF. The chain has TRBV2 and TRBJ1-3; D is uncertain. Germline lookup yields CDR1 SNHLY and CDR2 FYNNEI. Between the trimmed V and J ends, which lost 4 bases and 4 bases, there was a span of 8 bases. The CDR3 is 13 residues long.

The V call is TRBV7-8, the J call TRBJ2-3; D call uncertain. Trimming stripped 3 bases from V and 1 base from J, with 5 bases between. CDR1 is SGHVS, CDR2 FQNEAQ, per germline. The CDR3 runs 13 residues. CDR3 sequence reads: CASSFGGTDTQYF. The CDR3 bases are TGTGCCAGCAGCTTTGGGGGCACAGATACGCAGTATTTT.

The chain combines TRBV28 with TRBJ1-3; a possible D gene is TRBD1 (6 bases). CDR1 is MDHEN, CDR2 SYDVKM, per germline. The V end lost 2 bases, the J end lost 5 bases, and 13 bases lay between the germline ends. The CDR3 contains 15 residues. CDR3 residues: CASSLPTGRRNTIYF. The CDR3 DNA sequence: TGTGCCAGCAGTTTACCGACAGGTCGTAGAAACACCATATATTTT.

This clonotype appeared a few times. The chain uses TRBV7-2 and TRBJ1-6; a weak D match, TRBD1 (6 bases). The CDR3 is 14 residues long. Germline CDR1 and CDR2: SGHTA and FQGNSA. V shed 7 bases and J shed 5 bases, with 12 bases lying between them. The CDR3 DNA reads as TGTGCCAGCACCACAGGGAGTAATAATTCACCCCTCCACTTT. This sequence encodes CASTTGSNNSPLHF.

This chain connects TRBV11-3 to TRBJ2-2, with D possibly TRBD2 on 5 matching bases. The CDR3 is made up of 14 amino acids. CDR1 SGHNT and CDR2 YENEEA come from the germline V gene. V was shortened by 1 base and J by 6 bases, with 9 bases between the two germline ends. The CDR3 here is CASSLAAGAGELFF. For the CDR3, the DNA is TGTGCCAGCAGCTTAGCTGCCGGGGCCGGGGAGCTGTTTTTT.

This chain joins TRBV28 and TRBJ2-7; D remains ambiguous. This CDR3 is built from 14 residues. The germline CDR1 and CDR2 sequences are MDHEN and SYDVKM. V was shortened by 5 bases and J by 3 bases, with 14 bases between the two germline ends. CDR3 DNA: TGTGCCAGCAGTCTGAGCCCCAAAGTCTACGAGCAGTACTTC. Its translation is CASSLSPKVYEQYF.

The chain links TRBV6-5 to TRBJ1-2, with D possibly TRBD1 on 6 matching bases. The CDR3 length is 15 residues. Germline V gives CDR1 MNHEY, CDR2 SVGAGI. V lost 4 bases, J lost 4 bases, and 16 bases lay in between. The CDR3 DNA is TGTGCCAGCAGTTGGGAACAGGGAACCGGCTATGGCTACACCTTC. Protein sequence: CASSWEQGTGYGYTF.

The chain combines TRBV29-1 with TRBJ2-5; unclear D gene. The V gene lost 7 bases and the J gene lost 2 bases, with 14 bases spanning the gap. The CDR3 sequence is 13 residues long. Germline assignment: CDR1 SQVTM and CDR2 ANQGSEA. CDR3 in amino acids: CSGTASAQETQYF. The CDR3 DNA is TGCAGCGGGACCGCGTCCGCTCAAGAGACCCAGTACTTC.

The table lists this clonotype with a few counts. The rearrangement links TRBV6-1 to TRBJ2-5; D gene unclear. Germline V gene data show CDR1 as MNHNS and CDR2 as SASEGT. V dropped 10 bases and J dropped 3 bases, with 15 bases sitting between them. This CDR3 has 13 residues. The DNA for the CDR3 is TGTGCCACCTCAACCCTTCGGAAAGAGACCCAGTACTTC. Translating gives CATSTLRKETQYF.

The V and J genes are TRBV11-2 and TRBJ1-1; no definite D call. The germline CDR1 and CDR2 sequences are SGHAT and FQNNGV. This CDR3 has 13 residues. With 1 base removed from V and 5 bases from J, the gap between germline ends came to 8 bases. The CDR3 region is CASSLVEETEAFF. CDR3 DNA: TGTGCCAGCAGCTTAGTAGAGGAAACTGAAGCTTTCTTT.

This clonotype was detected a few times. This chain joins TRBV7-9 and TRBJ2-5; D gene ambiguous. V was pared by 4 bases and J by 5 bases, with 14 bases between. The CDR3 totals 14 residues. Germline CDR1 SEHNR, CDR2 FQNEAQ (reference sequence). CDR3 DNA sequence: TGTGCCAGCAGCTCCGGTCTGGTCGGGGAGACCCAGTACTTC. This translates into CASSSGLVGETQYF.

This chain joins TRBV12-3 or TRBV12-4 and TRBJ2-4, with a tentative D call TRBD2 (7 bases). The CDR3 contains 17 residues. V dropped 7 bases and J dropped 2 bases, with 21 bases sitting between them. CDR3 DNA sequence: TGTGCCAGCACCACGGGGGGCATAGCTGGGCCCAAAAACATTCAGTACTTC. Its protein product is CASTTGGIAGPKNIQYF.

The gene calls are TRBV6-1 and TRBJ1-4; no reliable D call. V was shortened by 8 bases and J by 5 bases, with 12 bases between the two germline ends. The CDR3 has 13 residues. Germline V lookup: CDR1 MNHNS, CDR2 SASEGT. In nucleotides, the CDR3 is TGTGCCAGCCGATCTAGACCAAATGAAAAACTGTTTTTT. It encodes CASRSRPNEKLFF.

The chain uses TRBV10-1 and TRBJ1-1, with a weak D call TRBD1 (6 bases). Germline loops: CDR1 WNHNN, CDR2 SYGVQD (reference sequence). The CDR3 is made up of 12 amino acids. V was shortened by 5 bases and J by 8 bases, with 12 bases between the two germline ends. CDR3: CASSTTGSEAFF. The DNA for the CDR3 is TGCGCCAGCAGTACCACAGGGTCGGAAGCTTTCTTT.

The chain recombines TRBV19 with TRBJ2-1; 8 bases line up with TRBD2. V lost 6 bases to trimming and J lost 5 bases; unmatched junction nucleotides: 9. The CDR3 is made up of 15 amino acids. Germline V lookup: CDR1 LNHDA, CDR2 SQIVND (reference sequence). CDR3 in amino acids: CASSRRTSGDNEQFF. CDR3 in DNA: TGTGCCAGTAGCCGTCGCACTAGCGGAGACAATGAGCAGTTCTTC. The full variable domain, with the rest looked up from reference TRBV19 and TRBJ2-1, is DGGITQSPKYLFRKEGQNVTLSCEQNLNHDAMYWYRQDPGQGLRLIYYSQIVNDFQKGDIAEGYSVSREKKESFPLTVTSAQKNPTAFYLCASSRRTSGDNEQFFGPGTRLTVL.

The rearrangement links TRBV20-1 to TRBJ2-1; 11 bases align to TRBD2. V shed 2 bases, J shed 10 bases, and the junction held 7 bases outside the gene matches. CDR1 is DFQATT, CDR2 SNEGSKA, per germline (reference sequence). This CDR3 has 14 amino acids. For the CDR3, the DNA is TGCAGTGCTAGAAGACTAGCGGGGTGGAGCGAGCAGTTCTTC. This encodes CSARRLAGWSEQFF.